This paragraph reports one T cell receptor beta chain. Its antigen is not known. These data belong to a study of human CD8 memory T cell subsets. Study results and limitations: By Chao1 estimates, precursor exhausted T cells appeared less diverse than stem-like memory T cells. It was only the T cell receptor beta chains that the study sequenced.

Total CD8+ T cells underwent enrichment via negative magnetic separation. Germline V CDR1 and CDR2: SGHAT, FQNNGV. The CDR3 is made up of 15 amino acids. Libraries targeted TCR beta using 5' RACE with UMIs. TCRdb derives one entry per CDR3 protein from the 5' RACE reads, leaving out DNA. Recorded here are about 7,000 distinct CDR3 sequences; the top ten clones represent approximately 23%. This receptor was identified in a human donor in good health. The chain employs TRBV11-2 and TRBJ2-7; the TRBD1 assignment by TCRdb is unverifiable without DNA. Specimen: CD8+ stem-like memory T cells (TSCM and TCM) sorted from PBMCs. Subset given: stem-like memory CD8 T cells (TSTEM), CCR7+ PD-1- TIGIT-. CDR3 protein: CASSFSPGQGYEQYF.